These 15 T cell receptor beta chains originate from one sample sequenced in a study of blood T cell repertoires in COVID-19. Produced via immunoSEQ multiplex PCR; TCRdb's table is partial and in-frame only. The data hold 200,000 to 250,000 clones, with approximately 82% observed a single time. The specimen was peripheral blood. These TCRs come from a man in his fifties or sixties with active or convalescent COVID-19.

The V call is TRBV7-9, the J call TRBJ2-7; tentative D call: TRBD1 (5 bases). V dropped 3 bases and J dropped 7 bases, with 13 bases sitting between them. Germline V lookup: CDR1 SEHNR, CDR2 FQNEAQ (reference sequence). The CDR3 sequence is 13 residues long. The CDR3 nucleotides are TGTGCCAGCAGCTTTCCAGGGAAAAGGGAGCAGTACTTC. As protein: CASSFPGKREQYF.

The chain recombines TRBV24-1 with TRBJ2-2; TRBD2 might be the D (6 bases). Germline V gene sequence: CDR1 KGHDR, CDR2 SFDVKD. V was shortened by 4 bases and J by 3 bases, with 14 bases between the two germline ends. The CDR3 is 16 residues long. The CDR3 bases are TGTGCCACCAGTGAGGTCATCGGGGAGGACACCGGGGAGCTGTTTTTT. The encoded protein is CATSEVIGEDTGELFF.

The CDR3 spells CASSYRPLVAGEQYF. CDR3 nucleotides: TGTGCCAGCAGTTACCGCCCTCTAGTTGCCGGCGAGCAGTACTTC. V and J are TRBV6-5 and TRBJ2-7; D call uncertain. This CDR3 contains 15 residues. Trimming removed 2 bases from V and 6 bases from J, with 17 bases in between. The germline V gene encodes CDR1 MNHEY and CDR2 SVGAGI.

The rearrangement links TRBV10-3 to TRBJ2-3; TRBD2 might be the D (6 bases). This CDR3 is built from 15 residues. Deletions cut 3 bases from V and 0 bases from J, with 10 bases between. From germline, CDR1 is ENHRY and CDR2 SYGVKD. The CDR3, as DNA: TGTGCCATCAGTGACGGGAGCGGGAGCACAGATACGCAGTATTTT. Its protein product is CAISDGSGSTDTQYF.

CDR3 DNA: TGTGCCAGCAGCTTGGGACTAGCGGGAGCGGTCCCCTACAATGAGCAGTTCTTC. Encoded protein: CASSLGLAGAVPYNEQFF. The gene calls are TRBV5-6 and TRBJ2-1, with 12 bases that match TRBD2. Germline V CDR1 and CDR2: SGHDT, YYEEEE. The ends lost 0 bases at V and 2 bases at J; junction bases unmatched: 6. The CDR3 has 18 amino acids.

This chain connects TRBV6-1 to TRBJ1-5; tentatively, D is TRBD1 (6 bases). Trimming took 1 base from V and 13 from J, leaving 11 bases between them. Germline V lookup: CDR1 MNHNS, CDR2 SASEGT. The CDR3 is 12 amino acids. CDR3 protein: CASSEGGRGQHF. CDR3 coding DNA: TGTGCCAGCAGTGAAGGGGGCAGGGGTCAGCATTTT.

This chain uses TRBV9 with TRBJ2-5; tentative D call: TRBD1 (5 bases). Germline assignment: CDR1 SGDLS and CDR2 YYNGEE. CDR3 size: 17 residues. With 3 bases removed from V and 4 bases from J, the gap between germline ends came to 22 bases. The DNA for the CDR3 is TGTGCCAGCAGCGCCCAGTGGGGTCAGGGCGCTTTAGAGACCCAGTACTTC. It translates to CASSAQWGQGALETQYF.

The chain has TRBV5-6 and TRBJ2-2; 11 bases are a match to TRBD1. CDR1 and CDR2 (germline): SGHDT, YYEEEE. The CDR3 runs 16 residues. The J segment lost 4 bases and the V segment lost 4 bases, leaving 6 bases of the junction unmatched. The CDR3 protein is CASSGRDRGFTGELFF. CDR3 in DNA: TGTGCCAGCAGCGGCCGGGACAGGGGGTTCACCGGGGAGCTGTTTTTT.

This clone came up a few times. The chain links TRBV5-4 to TRBJ2-5; D is unclear. Germline-derived CDR1 and CDR2 are SGHNT and YYREEE (reference sequence). This CDR3 is 15 amino acids long. The V end lost 5 bases, the J end lost 0 bases, and 14 bases lay between the germline ends. CDR3 nucleotide sequence: TGTGCCAGCAGTACACCGGCAGACAACCAAGAGACCCAGTACTTC. Protein sequence: CASSTPADNQETQYF.

The genes are TRBV9 and TRBJ1-3; D remains unclear. The CDR3 runs 16 residues. Per germline, CDR1 SGDLS and CDR2 YYNGEE. Trimming removed 3 bases at V and 2 bases at J, with 15 bases between. The CDR3 loop reads CASSAHPGTAGNTIYF. CDR3 nucleotide sequence: TGTGCCAGCAGCGCACACCCGGGTACGGCTGGAAACACCATATATTTT.

V gene TRBV27 combines with J gene TRBJ2-7; 10 nucleotides line up with TRBD2. Germline trimming cut 5 bases from V and 1 base from J; bases unmatched to any gene: 5. This CDR3 is 15 amino acids long. CDR1 and CDR2 from the germline V gene are MNHEY and SMNVEV (reference sequence). In DNA form, the CDR3 reads TGTGCCAGCAGTCCTAGCGGGGGTGTATCCTACGAGCAGTACGTC. Encoded protein: CASSPSGGVSYEQYV.

This clone was recorded only once. The V gene is TRBV15, the J gene TRBJ1-1, with a weak D call TRBD1 (6 bases). The germline V gene has CDR1 LNHNV and CDR2 YYDKDF (reference sequence). The V end was cut by 0 bases, the J end by 0 bases, with 8 bases between. The CDR3 has 15 amino acids. The CDR3 sequence: CATSRDNRVNTEAFF. The CDR3 DNA reads as TGTGCCACCAGCAGAGATAACAGGGTGAACACTGAAGCTTTCTTT. The complete variable domain, with remaining parts taken from reference TRBV15 and TRBJ1-1, reads DAMVIQNPRYQVTQFGKPVTLSCSQTLNHNVMYWYQQKSSQAPKLLFHYYDKDFNNEADTPDNFQSRRPNTSFCFLDIRSPGLGDTAMYLCATSRDNRVNTEAFFGQGTRLTVV.

This chain joins TRBV6-2 or TRBV6-3 and TRBJ2-3; 13 nucleotides align to TRBD2. This CDR3 has 19 residues. Trimming cost V 3 bases and J 1 base; bases outside gene matches: 10. Germline V CDR1 and CDR2: MNHEY, SVGEGT. CDR3 amino acids: CASSYSPGLAGLGTDTQYF. For the CDR3, the DNA is TGTGCCAGCAGTTATTCACCGGGACTAGCGGGATTGGGCACAGATACGCAGTATTTT.

Only a few counts were recorded for this clone. The chain couples TRBV7-2 to TRBJ2-7; TRBD2 matches 14 bases. The CDR3 contains 15 residues. Trimming at V came to 5 bases and at J to 7 bases, leaving 7 bases not matched to a gene. Germline loops: CDR1 SGHTA, CDR2 FQGNSA. For the CDR3, the DNA is TGTGCCAGCAGCCTAGGGGGACTAGCGGGAGAGGAGCAGTACTTC. Its protein product is CASSLGGLAGEEQYF.

This sequence joins TRBV7-9 and TRBJ1-2; 10 nucleotides agree with TRBD1. This CDR3 is 15 amino acids long. The junction had 6 bases not matched to a gene; V was cut back by 3 bases and J by 5 bases. The V gene's germline CDR1 is SEHNR and CDR2 FQNEAQ (reference sequence). CDR3 sequence reads: CASSLTGGEGYGYTF. The CDR3 nucleotides read TGTGCCAGCAGCTTGACAGGGGGCGAAGGATATGGCTACACCTTC.